This T cell receptor beta chain came from a study of blood T cell repertoires in COVID-19. Turning to the study itself: PBMCs, B-cell-depleted T cells, or T cells were the source of the cDNA or gDNA that made up the material.

The trim removed 5 bases at V and 6 bases at J, leaving 5 bases unmatched. This CDR3 spans 14 amino acids. From germline, CDR1 is SNHLY and CDR2 FYNNEI. Patients of the Seattle cohort, enrolled during active infection, were followed longitudinally. TCRdb's copy holds only in-frame clones and misses some; the assay was immunoSEQ multiplex PCR. This repertoire shows 60,000 or so clones, 65% to 80% found once; its top ten account for around 21%. This sequence joins TRBV2 and TRBJ2-2; the match to TRBD1 covers 8 bases. The sequence came from a man aged 30-40 years with COVID-19, enrolled during active disease. The sequenced sample was peripheral blood. This chain's CDR3 is CASSTSGGAGELFF. CDR3 coding DNA: TGTGCCAGCAGTACCTCAGGGGGCGCCGGGGAGCTGTTTTTT.